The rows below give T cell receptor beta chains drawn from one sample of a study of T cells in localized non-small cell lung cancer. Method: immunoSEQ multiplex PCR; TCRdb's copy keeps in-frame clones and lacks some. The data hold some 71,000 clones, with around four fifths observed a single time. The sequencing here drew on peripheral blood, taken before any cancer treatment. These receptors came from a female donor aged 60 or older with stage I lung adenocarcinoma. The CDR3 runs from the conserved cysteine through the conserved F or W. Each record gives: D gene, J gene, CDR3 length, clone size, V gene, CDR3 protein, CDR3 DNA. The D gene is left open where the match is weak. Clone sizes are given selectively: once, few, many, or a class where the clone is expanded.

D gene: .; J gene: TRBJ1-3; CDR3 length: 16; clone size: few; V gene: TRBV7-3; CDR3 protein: CASSLTGAGPGNTIYF; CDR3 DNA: TGTGCCAGCAGCTTAACGGGGGCGGGGCCCGGAAACACCATATATTTT
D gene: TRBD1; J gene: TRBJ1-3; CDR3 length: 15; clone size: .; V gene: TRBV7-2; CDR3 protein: CASSAPQGIGNTIYF; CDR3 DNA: TGTGCCAGCAGCGCCCCACAGGGGATTGGAAACACCATATATTTT
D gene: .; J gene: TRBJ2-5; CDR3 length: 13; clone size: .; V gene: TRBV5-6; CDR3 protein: CASSPQLLATQYF; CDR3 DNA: TGTGCCAGCAGCCCCCAACTTCTCGCGACCCAGTACTTC
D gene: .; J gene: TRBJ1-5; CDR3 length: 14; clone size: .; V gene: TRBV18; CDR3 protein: CASSNVGGNQPQHF; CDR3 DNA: TGTGCCAGCTCAAATGTAGGGGGGAATCAGCCCCAGCATTTT
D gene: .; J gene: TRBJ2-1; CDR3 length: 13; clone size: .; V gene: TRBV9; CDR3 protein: CASSVDSHSEQFF; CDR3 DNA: TGTGCCAGCAGCGTAGATTCTCATTCGGAGCAGTTCTTC
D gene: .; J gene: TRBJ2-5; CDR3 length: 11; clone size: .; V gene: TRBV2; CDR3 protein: CASPQAETQYF; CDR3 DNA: TGTGCCAGCCCTCAAGCAGAGACCCAGTACTTC
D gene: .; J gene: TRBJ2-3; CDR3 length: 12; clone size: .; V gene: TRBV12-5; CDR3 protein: CASGLDWGFLYF; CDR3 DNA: TGTGCTAGTGGTCTCGACTGGGGGTTCTTGTATTTT
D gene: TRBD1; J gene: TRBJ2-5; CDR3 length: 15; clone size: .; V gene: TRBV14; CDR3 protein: CASSQEKGARETQYF; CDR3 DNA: TGTGCCAGCAGCCAAGAGAAGGGGGCGCGGGAGACCCAGTACTTC
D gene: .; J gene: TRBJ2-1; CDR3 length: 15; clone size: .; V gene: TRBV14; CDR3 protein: CASSQVGSGGNEQFF; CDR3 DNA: TGTGCCAGCAGCCAAGTCGGGAGTGGAGGCAATGAGCAGTTCTTC
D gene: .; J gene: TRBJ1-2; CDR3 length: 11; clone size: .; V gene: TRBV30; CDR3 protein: CAWSVMRGYTF; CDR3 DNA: TGTGCCTGGAGTGTAATGAGGGGCTACACCTTC
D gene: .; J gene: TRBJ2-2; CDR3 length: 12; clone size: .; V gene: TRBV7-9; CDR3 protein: CASSLGVGELFF; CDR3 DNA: TGTGCCAGCAGCTTAGGTGTCGGGGAGCTGTTTTTT
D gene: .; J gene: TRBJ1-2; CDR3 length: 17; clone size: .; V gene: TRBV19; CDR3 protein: CASSIGGSDSPRYGYTF; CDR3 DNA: TGTGCCAGTAGTATAGGGGGGTCGGACAGCCCTCGCTATGGCTACACCTTC
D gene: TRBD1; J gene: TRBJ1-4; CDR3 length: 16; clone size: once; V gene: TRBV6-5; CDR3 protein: CASSSRDRATNEKLFF; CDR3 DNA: TGTGCCAGCAGTTCCCGTGACAGGGCAACTAATGAAAAACTGTTTTTT
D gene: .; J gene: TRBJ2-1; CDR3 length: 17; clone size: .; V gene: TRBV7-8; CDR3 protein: CASSLIGTFSSYNEQFF; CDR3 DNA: TGTGCCAGCAGCTTAATAGGGACTTTTAGCTCCTACAATGAGCAGTTCTTC
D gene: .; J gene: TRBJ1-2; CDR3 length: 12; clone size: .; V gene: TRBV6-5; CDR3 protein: CASADVSYGYTF; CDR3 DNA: TGTGCCAGCGCCGACGTCAGCTATGGCTACACCTTC